Listed here are 21 T cell receptor beta chains from one sample, sequenced in a study of T cell changes during pregnancy in multiple sclerosis. The antigens of these receptors remain unknown. Only in-frame clones appear in the TCRdb table, and some are missing; sequencing was by immunoSEQ multiplex PCR. The sample has fewer than 600 clones, roughly three fifths seen once. The source material was cultured CD4+ T cells. The source is a female patient with multiple sclerosis, enrolled in a pregnancy study. Some clones in this sample may be carry-over from other donors' samples.

The V and J genes are TRBV5-8 and TRBJ1-1, with D possibly matching TRBD1 (6 bases). The ends were cut back, 4 bases at V and 1 base at J, with 17 bases in the middle. The length of the CDR3 is 16 residues. Germline V gene lookup returns CDR1 SGHTS and CDR2 YDEGEE. This CDR3 reads CASSHGVGAGNTEAFF. The CDR3 DNA reads as TGTGCCAGCAGCCACGGCGTGGGGGCTGGGAACACTGAAGCTTTCTTT.

The chain combines TRBV4-3 with TRBJ2-6; D may be TRBD1 or TRBD2 (5 bases each). Trimming stripped 0 bases from V and 2 bases from J, with 8 bases between. Germline-derived CDR1 and CDR2 are LGHNA and YSLEER. The CDR3 covers 16 residues. For the CDR3, the DNA is TGCGCCAGCAGCCAAGATGAGGGGACTGGGGCCAACGTCCTGACTTTC. It specifies CASSQDEGTGANVLTF.

The chain employs TRBV7-2 and TRBJ2-1, with 10 bases that match TRBD1. The CDR3 sequence is 16 residues long. J gave up 4 bases and V 4 bases, and 7 bases lay outside the gene matches. Germline lookup yields CDR1 SGHTA and CDR2 FQGNSA. CDR3 coding DNA: TGTGCCAGCAGCTCGAGGACAGGGGGACTTTACAATGAGCAGTTCTTC. Amino acid sequence: CASSSRTGGLYNEQFF. Together with reference TRBV7-2 and TRBJ2-1, the CDR3 gives the full variable domain: GAGVSQSPSNKVTEKGKDVELRCDPISGHTALYWYRQSLGQGLEFLIYFQGNSAPDKSGLPSDRFSAERTGGSVSTLTIQRTQQEDSAVYLCASSSRTGGLYNEQFFGPGTRLTVL.

This chain joins TRBV7-9 and TRBJ1-6; D is perhaps TRBD1 (5 bases). Germline V gives CDR1 SEHNR, CDR2 FQNEAQ (reference sequence). This CDR3 is 12 amino acids long. V was trimmed by 5 bases and J by 11 bases, leaving 10 bases between them. The CDR3 nucleotides are TGTGCCAGCAGCGACGGGGCCGCACCCCTCCACTTT. Amino acids: CASSDGAAPLHF. The full variable domain, completed using reference TRBV7-9 and TRBJ1-6, is DTGVSQNPRHKITKRGQNVTFRCDPISEHNRLYWYRQTLGQGPEFLTYFQNEAQLEKSRLLSDRFSAERPKGSFSTLEIQRTEQGDSAMYLCASSDGAAPLHFGNGTRLTVT.

The V gene is TRBV6-8, the J gene TRBJ1-1, with unresolved D. Germline assignment: CDR1 MNHGY and CDR2 SAAAGT. The V end lost 6 bases, the J end lost 11 bases, and 16 bases lay between the germline ends. The CDR3 totals 12 residues. CDR3 in DNA: TGTGCCAGCAGATTATCCCCATTGAAGGCTTTCTTT. Translated: CASRLSPLKAFF.

A note on this clone: This same CDR3 is encoded by further DNA sequences in the sample. The CDR3 region has the DNA TGTGCCAGTCTGACTAGCGGGAGAGGCGAGCAGTACTTC. This encodes CASLTSGRGEQYF. The genes are TRBV6-5 and TRBJ2-7; 12 bases fit TRBD2. CDR1 and CDR2 from the germline V gene are MNHEY and SVGAGI. The length of the CDR3 is 13 residues. J gave up 6 bases and V 9 bases, and 6 bases lay outside the gene matches.

This clone was detected once. The rearrangement uses TRBV7-2 and TRBJ1-4; D is possibly TRBD1 (5 bases). This CDR3 has 15 residues. The germline V gene encodes CDR1 SGHTA and CDR2 FQGNSA. The germline V and J ends were trimmed by 2 bases and 3 bases, with 10 bases remaining between them. CDR3: CASSLLRAANEKLFF. The CDR3 nucleotides are TGTGCCAGCAGCTTACTCAGGGCGGCTAATGAAAAACTGTTTTTT.

The chain recombines TRBV7-9 with TRBJ2-1, with 13 bases matching TRBD2. Germline V gene data show CDR1 as SEHNR and CDR2 as FQNEAQ (reference sequence). V was clipped by 3 bases and J by 7 bases; unmatched bases: 6. CDR3 length: 16 residues. CDR3 residues: CASSFATSGRNNEQFF. The DNA for the CDR3 is TGTGCCAGCAGCTTTGCGACTAGCGGGAGGAATAATGAGCAGTTCTTC.

The chain employs TRBV27 and TRBJ1-4; 7 positions match TRBD1. V shed 10 bases and J 0 bases; nucleotides not matched to a gene: 5. The germline CDR1 and CDR2 sequences are MNHEY and SMNVEV (reference sequence). The CDR3 length is 14 residues. The CDR3 loop is CATSQGATNEKLFF. In DNA, the CDR3 is TGTGCCACATCTCAGGGGGCAACTAATGAAAAACTGTTTTTT.

This chain links TRBV6-5 with TRBJ2-2; D not certain. The germline V gene encodes CDR1 MNHEY and CDR2 SVGAGI. Between the trimmed V and J ends, which lost 9 bases and 3 bases, there was a span of 11 bases. The CDR3 is 13 amino acids. CDR3 DNA: TGTGCCAGTGCGACCCTGGACACCGGGGAGCTGTTTTTT. Amino acid sequence: CASATLDTGELFF.

This clone is classed as medium-sized (0.01 to 0.1%). The J gene is TRBJ2-5, the V gene TRBV10-3; TRBD2 agrees at 12 bases. The trim removed 6 bases at V and 4 bases at J, leaving 9 bases unmatched. The germline gives CDR1 ENHRY, CDR2 SYGVKD. The CDR3 has 16 amino acids. CDR3 in amino acids: CAISGSSGRAAETQYF. Written as DNA, the CDR3 is TGTGCCATCAGCGGCTCTAGCGGGAGGGCGGCAGAGACCCAGTACTTC.

The CDR3 is CASSYEGTGIGGYTF. The CDR3 nucleotides read TGTGCCAGCAGTTACGAAGGGACAGGGATTGGTGGCTACACCTTC. The gene calls are TRBV6-5 and TRBJ1-2, with 9 bases lining up with TRBD1. CDR3 length: 15 residues. Germline V gives CDR1 MNHEY, CDR2 SVGAGI. After removal of 2 bases from V and 7 bases from J, the junction contained 8 bases not matched to a gene.

This clone has just one count. The rearrangement links TRBV29-1 to TRBJ2-3; possibly TRBD2 for D (5 bases). The V gene lost 3 bases and the J gene lost 2 bases, with 9 bases spanning the gap. Germline lookup yields CDR1 SQVTM and CDR2 ANQGSEA. This CDR3 region has 13 residues. The CDR3 here is CSVDGENTDTQYF. Here the CDR3 DNA reads TGCAGCGTTGACGGGGAAAACACAGATACGCAGTATTTT.

By its share, this clone is large (0.1 to 1%). The chain joins TRBV12-5 to TRBJ1-4; no firm D call. This CDR3 region has 16 residues. V was trimmed by 0 bases and J by 6 bases, leaving 14 bases between them. Germline CDR1 is LGHNT and CDR2 is FRNRAP. The CDR3 protein is CASGLVQRREDEKLFF. CDR3 in DNA: TGTGCTAGTGGTTTGGTACAACGCCGAGAAGATGAAAAACTGTTTTTT.

The rearrangement joins TRBV15 to TRBJ1-4, with a tentative D call TRBD1 (5 bases). In germline, CDR1 is LNHNV, CDR2 YYDKDF (reference sequence). The CDR3 runs 15 residues. Trimming shortened V by 0 bases and J by 7 bases, and 12 bases separated the two germline ends. The CDR3 reads CATSRDPRGGEKLFF. The CDR3 DNA reads TGTGCCACCAGCAGAGACCCTAGGGGAGGTGAAAAACTGTTTTTT.

This clone was observed a handful of times. This chain uses TRBV5-4 with TRBJ2-5, with 7 positions matching TRBD1. This CDR3 is 13 amino acids long. Per the germline V gene, CDR1 is SGHNT and CDR2 is YYREEE (reference sequence). The V and J ends lost 4 bases and 3 bases, in that order; junction bases with no gene match: 3. The CDR3 nucleotides read TGTGCCAGCAGCCGGGACAGAAAAGAGACCCAGTACTTC. This codes for CASSRDRKETQYF.

The chain links TRBV5-1 to TRBJ1-1; D is unclear. Germline CDR1 is SGHRS and CDR2 is YFSETQ. The CDR3 sequence is 14 residues long. The V and J ends lost 4 bases and 7 bases respectively, with 17 bases between them. For the CDR3, the DNA is TGCGCCAGCAGCGTAGAGGGAAACTCGGTTGAAGCTTTCTTT. Amino acids: CASSVEGNSVEAFF.

This rearrangement joins TRBV7-2 to TRBJ2-7; TRBD1 matches 8 bases. Per germline, CDR1 SGHTA and CDR2 FQGNSA. This CDR3 has 14 amino acids. The ends lost 5 bases at V and 3 bases at J; junction bases unmatched: 6. The CDR3 region is CASSPVGQGYEQYF. The CDR3 region has the DNA TGTGCCAGCAGCCCGGTAGGACAGGGCTACGAGCAGTACTTC.

This clone is hyperexpanded by share. This chain uses TRBV30 with TRBJ1-2; D call uncertain. Germline CDR1 is GTSNPN and CDR2 is SVGIG (reference sequence). This CDR3 is 11 amino acids long. V gave up 3 bases and J gave up 4 bases, with 6 bases separating them. The DNA for the CDR3 is TGTGCCTGGAGCCTGAGCTATGGCTACACCTTC. Amino acids: CAWSLSYGYTF.

The chain recombines TRBV5-6 with TRBJ1-5; D might be TRBD1 (5 bases). Trimming took 2 bases from V and 5 from J, leaving 11 bases between them. The germline V gene encodes CDR1 SGHDT and CDR2 YYEEEE. This CDR3 has 14 residues. CDR3 loop: CASSLPGTDQPQHF. Here the CDR3 DNA reads TGTGCCAGCAGCTTACCCGGGACGGATCAGCCCCAGCATTTT.

The chain has TRBV27 and TRBJ2-4; TRBD1 matches at 8 bases. Germline V CDR1 and CDR2: MNHEY, SMNVEV (reference sequence). J was trimmed by 0 bases and V by 6 bases; bases with no gene match: 7. The CDR3 is 16 residues long. This chain's CDR3 is CASRLRTGIAKNIQYF. In DNA form, the CDR3 reads TGTGCCAGCAGACTCCGGACAGGGATAGCCAAAAACATTCAGTACTTC.